The 15 T cell receptor beta chains below all came from one sample that was sequenced in a study of blood T cell repertoires in COVID-19. Assay: immunoSEQ multiplex PCR; the TCRdb copy retains only in-frame clones and omits some. The table has around 270,000 clones, around 82% seen once. The sequenced sample was peripheral blood. All receptors come from a person between 65 and 79 years old with COVID-19, enrolled during active disease.

This clone was detected only a few times. The CDR3 sequence is CASSPAQGYSGNTIYF. The CDR3 DNA reads TGTGCCAGCAGCCCGGCACAGGGATACTCTGGAAACACCATATATTTT. This chain uses TRBV28 with TRBJ1-3; D is perhaps TRBD1 (6 bases). Germline values: CDR1 MDHEN, CDR2 SYDVKM. V gave up 6 bases and J gave up 0 bases, with 15 bases separating them. CDR3 size: 16 residues.

CDR3 sequence (DNA): TGCGCCAGCAGCCAAGAACTGAAGATTTCACCCCTCCACTTT. This translates into CASSQELKISPLHF. The chain couples TRBV4-1 to TRBJ1-6; D unclear. Germline V CDR1 and CDR2: MGHRA, YSYEKL. This CDR3 comprises 14 residues. The V and J ends lost 0 bases and 9 bases respectively, with 9 bases between them.

This sequence joins TRBV29-1 and TRBJ2-3, with no clear D. Trimming removed 3 bases at V and 4 bases at J, with 11 bases between. CDR1 and CDR2 (germline): SQVTM, ANQGSEA. This CDR3 has 13 amino acids. This CDR3 is CSVDTWAADTQYF. CDR3 nucleotides: TGCAGCGTTGATACGTGGGCAGCAGATACGCAGTATTTT.

The CDR3 here is CASSMGQTNEQFF. The CDR3 nucleotides read TGTGCCAGCAGCATGGGACAGACGAATGAGCAGTTCTTC. This chain uses TRBV7-3 with TRBJ2-1, with 7 bases aligning to TRBD1. With 5 bases clipped from V and 7 bases from J, the junction kept 5 bases outside the gene matches. Germline V gives CDR1 SGHTA, CDR2 FQGTGA. The CDR3 totals 13 residues.

The chain employs TRBV15 and TRBJ2-3; D may be TRBD1 (6 bases). Germline CDR1 and CDR2: LNHNV and YYDKDF (reference sequence). The CDR3 consists of 15 residues. V lost 0 bases to trimming and J lost 7 bases, with 14 bases between them. The CDR3 DNA reads TGTGCCACCAGCAGAGAGAGGGGGATGTTGAATACGCAGTATTTT. This encodes CATSRERGMLNTQYF.

The V gene is TRBV4-1, the J gene TRBJ1-2; D remains ambiguous. In germline, CDR1 is MGHRA, CDR2 YSYEKL. There are 16 residues in the CDR3. Trimming removed 0 bases from V and 4 bases from J, with 15 bases in between. The CDR3 here is CASSQESAALAYGYTF. CDR3 bases: TGCGCCAGCAGCCAAGAGTCGGCGGCGCTGGCCTATGGCTACACCTTC.

This chain uses TRBV6-5 with TRBJ2-2; a possible D gene is TRBD1 (5 bases). Trimming stripped 4 bases from V and 5 bases from J, with 11 bases between. CDR1 is MNHEY, CDR2 SVGAGI, per germline. This CDR3 has 14 amino acids. CDR3 amino acids: CASSLTAKTGELFF. Written as DNA, the CDR3 is TGTGCCAGCAGTTTGACAGCCAAGACCGGGGAGCTGTTTTTT.

This chain connects TRBV7-2 to TRBJ2-5, with D perhaps TRBD2 (6 bases). Germline loops: CDR1 SGHTA, CDR2 FQGNSA. V was shortened by 2 bases and J by 5 bases, with 18 bases between the two germline ends. The CDR3 loop spans 16 amino acids. In DNA form, the CDR3 reads TGTGCCAGCAGCTTATTAGGGTTTAGCGGCGGGGAGACCCAGTACTTC. Translating gives CASSLLGFSGGETQYF.

The chain carries TRBV6-5 and TRBJ2-2, with a possible D match to TRBD2 (6 bases). The germline CDR1 and CDR2 sequences are MNHEY and SVGAGI. This CDR3 comprises 14 residues. V was cut by 9 bases and J by 3 bases, with 14 bases left in between. The CDR3 protein is CASDSGSYTGELFF. The DNA of the CDR3 is TGTGCCAGTGATAGCGGAAGCTACACCGGGGAGCTGTTTTTT.

To note about this clone: The junction differs from germline at one of its ends, possibly a read error. The chain carries TRBV5-1 and TRBJ1-1; 12 bases fit TRBD1. There are 14 residues in the CDR3. CDR1 and CDR2 (germline): SGHRS, YFSETQ. The DNA of the CDR3 is TGCGCCAGCAGCTTGGTTGGGACAGGGGGCGATCTTTTTTGG. It is translated as CASSLVGTGGDLFW.

The gene calls are TRBV5-6 and TRBJ2-3, with D possibly TRBD2 on 5 matching bases. Trimming left V 4 bases short and J 7 bases short, with 10 bases between. The CDR3 loop spans 12 amino acids. Germline CDR1 and CDR2: SGHDT and YYEEEE. The CDR3 DNA sequence: TGTGCCAGCAGCATCACGGGGTATACGCAGTATTTT. It translates to CASSITGYTQYF.

The chain employs TRBV7-8 and TRBJ1-2; D gene unclear. Trimming cost V 7 bases and J 1 base, with 7 bases left between them. Per the germline V gene, CDR1 is SGHVS and CDR2 is FQNEAQ. The length of the CDR3 is 12 residues. CDR3 coding DNA: TGTGCCAGCAACACAGATAACTATGGCTACACCTTC. Translation gives CASNTDNYGYTF.

The chain employs TRBV19 and TRBJ2-7; 9 positions agree with TRBD1. This CDR3 has 18 residues. With V trimmed by 3 bases and J by 2 bases, 14 bases remained unmatched. Germline V gene data show CDR1 as LNHDA and CDR2 as SQIVND (reference sequence). CDR3 bases: TGTGCCAGTAGTATCACCAGAATCGGGACAGGGATTACCTACGAGCAGTACTTC. It codes for CASSITRIGTGITYEQYF.

CDR3 bases: TGTGCCAGCAGTTACGGTACAGGGGTCTATGGCTACACCTTC. This gives the protein CASSYGTGVYGYTF. This chain uses TRBV6-5 with TRBJ1-2; TRBD1 matches 7 bases. J lost 4 bases, V lost 2 bases, and 4 bases had no gene match. Germline V gives CDR1 MNHEY, CDR2 SVGAGI. The CDR3 covers 14 residues.

This clone was observed a few times. The V call is TRBV25-1, the J call TRBJ1-3; D ambiguous. The CDR3 spans 16 residues. Deletions cut 6 bases from V and 4 bases from J, with 19 bases between. CDR1 is MGHDK and CDR2 is SYGVNS in the germline V gene. The CDR3: CASSDSVLTTGNTIYF. CDR3 coding DNA: TGTGCCAGCAGCGATTCGGTATTGACAACCGGAAACACCATATATTTT.